Presented here are 7 T cell receptor beta chains from one specimen sequenced in a study of T cell responses to AZD1222 COVID-19 vaccine. Sequencing was performed with immunoSEQ multiplex PCR; in TCRdb, only in-frame clones are kept and a portion is missing. The table has about 120,000 clones, 80% to 90% seen once. The starting material was peripheral blood, obtained on day 0 of AZD1222 vaccination. These TCRs come from an adult in good health.

The chain couples TRBV7-3 to TRBJ2-2; TRBD1 matches 10 bases. The V gene end was trimmed by 5 bases and the J gene end by 7 bases; junction bases not matched to a gene: 7. Germline V gives CDR1 SGHTA, CDR2 FQGTGA. The CDR3 sequence is 15 residues long. CDR3 sequence: CASSPTGGSVGELFF. For the CDR3, the DNA is TGTGCCAGCAGCCCGACAGGGGGCTCGGTCGGGGAGCTGTTTTTT.

The chain recombines TRBV3-1 (or the pseudogene TRBV3-2) with TRBJ1-2; D unclear. Germline V gene lookup returns CDR1 LGHDT and CDR2 YNNKEL (reference sequence). Between the trimmed V and J ends, which lost 4 bases and 7 bases, there was a span of 10 bases. The CDR3 runs to 12 residues. CDR3 DNA: TGTGCCAGCAGCCGGACCGGAAGTGGCTACACCTTC. Translated: CASSRTGSGYTF.

This clone was found once. This chain joins TRBV28 and TRBJ1-4; no definite D call. The CDR3 is 14 residues long. CDR1 and CDR2 (germline): MDHEN, SYDVKM. The V gene lost 6 bases and the J gene lost 7 bases, with 15 bases spanning the gap. The CDR3 DNA is TGTGCCAGCAGGTTAAGGAGGTTGGGTGAAAAACTGTTTTTT. This translates into CASRLRRLGEKLFF.

The chain has TRBV27 and TRBJ2-7; 7 bases map to TRBD2. The CDR3 loop spans 16 amino acids. V lost 2 bases to trimming and J lost 3 bases; unmatched junction nucleotides: 10. Germline CDR1 reads MNHEY; CDR2 reads SMNVEV (reference sequence). CDR3 amino acids: CASSLGLAARGYEQYF. CDR3 nucleotide sequence: TGTGCCAGCAGTTTAGGGCTAGCGGCTCGGGGCTACGAGCAGTACTTC.

V is TRBV5-4 and J is TRBJ2-3; TRBD2 aligns across 9 bases. Germline loops: CDR1 SGHNT, CDR2 YYREEE (reference sequence). V gave up 1 base and J gave up 9 bases; unmatched junction bases: 9. The CDR3 extends over 15 amino acids. The CDR3 nucleotides are TGTGCCAGCAGCTTGTTGACTAGCGGTGCGGTGACGCAGTATTTT. Translation gives CASSLLTSGAVTQYF. Based on the CDR3 plus reference TRBV5-4 and TRBJ2-3, the full variable domain is ETGVTQSPTHLIKTRGQQVTLRCSSQSGHNTVSWYQQALGQGPQFIFQYYREEENGRGNFPPRFSGLQFPNYSSELNVNALELDDSALYLCASSLLTSGAVTQYFGPGTRLTVL.

The CDR3 sequence is CASGGRVHYEQYF. CDR3 DNA sequence: TGTGCCAGCGGGGGGCGCGTTCATTACGAGCAGTACTTC. The chain joins TRBV27 to TRBJ2-7, with D perhaps being TRBD1 or TRBD2 (6 bases each). Per germline, CDR1 MNHEY and CDR2 SMNVEV (reference sequence). The CDR3 extends over 13 amino acids. Trimming shortened V by 8 bases and J by 4 bases, and 15 bases separated the two germline ends.

The rearrangement uses TRBV7-9 and TRBJ2-5, with TRBD1 identical over 9 bases. Germline values: CDR1 SEHNR, CDR2 FQNEAQ (reference sequence). This CDR3 comprises 16 residues. Unmatched junction bases numbered 9, after V lost 5 bases and J lost 2 bases. The CDR3: CASSDGQGPRQETQYF. CDR3 in DNA: TGTGCCAGCAGCGACGGACAGGGGCCGCGACAAGAGACCCAGTACTTC.